These 31 T cell receptor beta chains came from one sample sequenced in a study of blood T cells in healthy people across ages. Primers used in a second PCR of about 7 to 12 cycles were a sample-barcoded 5' primer and a J-beta primer mix. TCRdb reprocessed the 5' RACE reads via MiXCR and lists one record per CDR3 protein. The sample gives some 940,000 distinct CDR3 sequences, about 29% of which show up once; around 9.6% is in the top ten. The same data also went into a second study, on T cells of mothers and their children.

Sample: blood. These receptors all come from a woman in her thirties or forties in good health.

This clonotype was found a few times. The chain couples TRBV19 to TRBJ1-6; D unresolved. The CDR3 spans 14 residues. The germline gives CDR1 LNHDA, CDR2 SQIVND (reference sequence). V was pared by 3 bases and J by 9 bases, with 12 bases between. The CDR3 sequence: CASSISPKGSPLHF. The CDR3 coding sequence is TGTGCCAGTAGTATCTCTCCCAAGGGTTCACCCCTCCACTTT.

This clonotype was observed a handful of times. The rearrangement uses TRBV28 and TRBJ2-1, with TRBD1 identical over 8 bases. The V and J ends lost 6 bases and 2 bases, in that order; junction bases with no gene match: 3. CDR1 and CDR2 (germline): MDHEN, SYDVKM. The CDR3 runs 14 residues. The CDR3 loop reads CASREGQAYNEQFF. CDR3 in DNA: TGTGCCAGCAGAGAGGGACAGGCCTACAATGAGCAGTTCTTC.

This clonotype showed up many times. This chain joins TRBV5-1 and TRBJ2-3; 7 bases agree with TRBD1. The CDR3 runs 14 residues. Germline lookup yields CDR1 SGHRS and CDR2 YFSETQ. V trimming: 4 bases; J trimming: 3 bases; junction bases outside the gene matches: 5. CDR3: CASSPGQVTDTQYF. CDR3 coding DNA: TGCGCCAGCAGCCCCGGACAGGTGACAGATACGCAGTATTTT.

The genes are TRBV20-1 and TRBJ2-3; D gene unclear. There are 14 residues in the CDR3. CDR1 is DFQATT and CDR2 is SNEGSKA in the germline V gene (reference sequence). V gave up 1 base and J gave up 6 bases, with 14 bases separating them. CDR3 residues: CSARVQSLGDTQYF. CDR3 nucleotides: TGCAGTGCTAGAGTACAATCCCTCGGTGATACGCAGTATTTT.

This clonotype was seen at least ten times. V usage is TRBV27 and J usage is TRBJ2-1, with D possibly matching TRBD1 (6 bases). The length of the CDR3 is 13 residues. V gave up 5 bases and J gave up 7 bases, with 12 bases separating them. CDR1 is MNHEY and CDR2 is SMNVEV in the germline V gene (reference sequence). The CDR3 loop reads CASSIVTGNEQFF. The DNA of the CDR3 is TGTGCCAGCAGTATAGTTACAGGGAATGAGCAGTTCTTC.

The sample holds a few counts of this clonotype. The chain has TRBV2 and TRBJ1-2; the D is unclear. The length of the CDR3 is 13 residues. The germline V gene has CDR1 SNHLY and CDR2 FYNNEI. Trimming cost V 3 bases and J 4 bases, with 9 bases left between them. For the CDR3, the DNA is TGTGCCAGCAGTGATACGGACCCCTATGGCTACACCTTC. Its translation is CASSDTDPYGYTF.

The chain uses TRBV9 and TRBJ2-2; 7 bases fit TRBD2. This CDR3 has 15 residues. Germline values: CDR1 SGDLS, CDR2 YYNGEE. Germline trimming cut 5 bases from V and 3 bases from J; bases unmatched to any gene: 7. CDR3: CASSIWGGDTGELFF. The CDR3, as DNA: TGTGCCAGCAGTATCTGGGGGGGGGACACCGGGGAGCTGTTTTTT.

Comments on this clonotype: A read error is possible here, since a much larger clone lies one base away. The genes are TRBV7-2 and TRBJ2-1; D unresolved. V dropped 3 bases and J dropped 13 bases, with 16 bases sitting between them. The germline gives CDR1 SGHTA, CDR2 FQGNSA. This CDR3 spans 13 amino acids. CDR3 in DNA: TGTGCCAGCAGCTTTAGTGGTTTGGAGACCCAGTTCTTC. Translating gives CASSFSGLETQFF.

This clonotype was counted at least ten times. The CDR3 sequence is CASTGVHSGANVLTF. CDR3 DNA sequence: TGTGCCAGCACAGGGGTCCACTCTGGGGCCAACGTCCTGACTTTC. J is TRBJ2-6 and V is TRBV27; possibly TRBD1 for D (6 bases). Germline V gene data show CDR1 as MNHEY and CDR2 as SMNVEV (reference sequence). The CDR3 has 15 residues. Trimming stripped 7 bases from V and 0 bases from J, with 10 bases between. The full variable domain, its missing parts supplied by reference TRBV27 and TRBJ2-6, is EAQVTQNPRYLITVTGKKLTVTCSQNMNHEYMSWYRQDPGLGLRQIYYSMNVEVTDKGDVPEGYKVSRKEKRNFPLILESPSPNQTSLYFCASTGVHSGANVLTFGAGSRLTVL.

A word on this clonotype: A clone one base away is much larger, so this may be a read error. The chain is built from TRBV28 and TRBJ2-2; 7 positions agree with TRBD2. This CDR3 comprises 16 residues. V dropped 1 base and J dropped 6; count of bases not matched to a gene: 8. From germline, CDR1 is MDHEN and CDR2 SYDVKM. In DNA form, the CDR3 reads TGTGCCAGCAGTTTATTGGGTCGGGACTACTCCGGGGAGCTGTTTTTT. Its protein product is CASSLLGRDYSGELFF.

This clonotype was seen ten or more times. CDR3 sequence: CATDTYLTSGDLKETQYF. CDR3 nucleotides: TGTGCCACCGATACTTATCTGACTAGCGGAGACCTAAAAGAGACCCAGTACTTC. The chain combines TRBV27 with TRBJ2-5, with 9 bases matching TRBD2. The germline gives CDR1 MNHEY, CDR2 SMNVEV (reference sequence). V dropped 10 bases and J dropped 3; count of bases not matched to a gene: 21. The CDR3 sequence is 18 residues long.

This clonotype was recorded a few times. CDR3 DNA: TGCAGCGTTGTAAGGTTGGGGAACACTGAAGCTTTCTTT. This codes for CSVVRLGNTEAFF. V usage is TRBV29-1 and J usage is TRBJ1-1; D gene ambiguous. V shed 4 bases and J shed 1 base, with 10 bases lying between them. CDR3 length: 13 amino acids. In germline, CDR1 is SQVTM, CDR2 ANQGSEA.

This sequence joins TRBV24-1 and TRBJ1-5; D is unclear. Germline CDR1 is KGHDR and CDR2 is SFDVKD. This CDR3 spans 13 amino acids. Trimming stripped 9 bases from V and 4 bases from J, with 12 bases between. The CDR3 nucleotides read TGTGCCACCCAAGGGTACCAGAATCAGCCCCAGCATTTT. This encodes CATQGYQNQPQHF.

In its sample, this clonotype was seen a few times. A much bigger clone sits one base away, suggesting this may be a read error. The chain links TRBV29-1 to TRBJ2-7; TRBD2 is a possible D gene (7 bases). The CDR3 covers 15 residues. CDR1 SQVTM and CDR2 ANQGSEA come from the germline V gene. The chain's CDR3 is CSVTRGGGLDYGQYF. The CDR3 DNA reads as TGCAGCGTTACCAGGGGAGGGGGACTTGACTACGGGCAGTACTTC.

CDR3: CSVGRSGQTVYGYTF. The DNA for the CDR3 is TGCAGCGTTGGCCGTTCGGGACAGACGGTTTATGGCTACACCTTC. The chain carries TRBV29-1 and TRBJ1-2, with 7 positions matching TRBD1. Germline V CDR1 and CDR2: SQVTM, ANQGSEA. CDR3 length: 15 residues. Trimming cost V 4 bases and J 5 bases; bases outside gene matches: 13.

The chain combines TRBV6-5 with TRBJ1-1; D gene uncertain. The germline V and J ends were trimmed by 7 bases and 4 bases, with 13 bases remaining between them. CDR3 length: 13 amino acids. Germline loops: CDR1 MNHEY, CDR2 SVGAGI. The CDR3 here is CASTRGPATEAFF. The CDR3 nucleotides read TGTGCCAGCACCAGAGGACCGGCCACTGAAGCTTTCTTT.

This clonotype has only a few counts. The CDR3 reads CSVGSGGPVEQFF. The DNA of the CDR3 is TGCAGCGTCGGAAGCGGGGGGCCTGTCGAGCAGTTCTTC. The chain joins TRBV29-1 to TRBJ2-1, with 9 bases matching TRBD2. With 6 bases clipped from V and 10 bases from J, the junction kept 10 bases outside the gene matches. CDR1 and CDR2 from the germline V gene are SQVTM and ANQGSEA. The CDR3 sequence is 13 residues long.

A note on this clonotype: This sequence may be a read error, since a much larger clone differs from it by one base. The chain uses TRBV20-1 and TRBJ2-3, with D hard to call. This CDR3 spans 19 amino acids. Germline V lookup: CDR1 DFQATT, CDR2 SNEGSKA (reference sequence). V was cut by 6 bases and J by 4 bases, with 32 bases left in between. The CDR3 nucleotides are TGCAGTGCACAACACCGGGCCTCGAATCCGGTGGCGCCCCCAGATACGCAGTATTTT. As protein: CSAQHRASNPVAPPDTQYF.

The V gene is TRBV30, the J gene TRBJ1-6; D remains ambiguous. Germline CDR1 GTSNPN, CDR2 SVGIG (reference sequence). Deletions cut 1 base from V and 10 bases from J, with 11 bases between. The CDR3 contains 13 residues. The CDR3 nucleotides are TGTGCCTGGAGTGATTCACCGACCTCACCCCTCCACTTT. It encodes CAWSDSPTSPLHF.

V usage is TRBV9 and J usage is TRBJ1-1, with a weak D call TRBD1 (6 bases). Per the germline V gene, CDR1 is SGDLS and CDR2 is YYNGEE. The CDR3 length is 12 residues. Trimming removed 3 bases at V and 11 bases at J, with 14 bases between. The CDR3 loop reads CASSGTGFSAFF. The CDR3 coding sequence is TGTGCCAGCAGCGGAACAGGGTTCAGCGCTTTCTTT.

The chain combines TRBV27 with TRBJ1-2, with a tentative D call TRBD1 (6 bases). The V end lost 3 bases, the J end lost 2 bases, and 13 bases lay between the germline ends. CDR1 is MNHEY and CDR2 is SMNVEV in the germline V gene (reference sequence). The CDR3 is 15 amino acids. CDR3 loop: CASSFSRGGNYGYTF. The CDR3 coding sequence is TGTGCCAGCAGTTTCTCCAGGGGCGGCAACTATGGCTACACCTTC.

This clonotype occurred many times. J is TRBJ2-7 and V is TRBV28; the D gene is possibly TRBD2 (5 bases). The ends were cut back, 7 bases at V and 0 bases at J, with 16 bases in the middle. The CDR3 contains 15 residues. Germline CDR1 reads MDHEN; CDR2 reads SYDVKM. Here the CDR3 DNA reads TGTGCCAGCACCCTCACAGTGGGGAGCTCCTACGAGCAGTACTTC. Residues: CASTLTVGSSYEQYF. The full variable domain, with the rest looked up from reference TRBV28 and TRBJ2-7, is DVKVTQSSRYLVKRTGEKVFLECVQDMDHENMFWYRQDPGLGLRLIYFSYDVKMKEKGDIPEGYSVSREKKERFSLILESASTNQTSMYLCASTLTVGSSYEQYFGPGTRLTVT.

The sample holds many counts of this clonotype. This rearrangement joins TRBV12-3 or TRBV12-4 to TRBJ1-2; D remains unclear. Trimming removed 6 bases at V and 5 bases at J, with 7 bases between. CDR3 length: 11 amino acids. CDR3 nucleotide sequence: TGTGCCAGCAGGTTGGATTATGGCTACACCTTC. Its translation: CASRLDYGYTF.

The chain employs TRBV5-3 and TRBJ1-5; D remains ambiguous. TRBV5-3 is assigned to the ORF class and has an uncertain function. This CDR3 is 19 amino acids long. Trimming shortened V by 2 bases and J by 1 base, and 22 bases separated the two germline ends. The CDR3 spells CARSFPGCGYFGSNQPQHF. CDR3 nucleotides: TGTGCCAGAAGCTTCCCCGGGTGCGGCTACTTTGGGAGCAATCAGCCCCAGCATTTT.

There are many counts of this clonotype. J is TRBJ2-1 and V is TRBV7-3; 9 bases line up with TRBD2. V lost 5 bases to trimming and J lost 5 bases; unmatched junction nucleotides: 7. Germline V gene lookup returns CDR1 SGHTA and CDR2 FQGTGA. CDR3 length equals 15 residues. The CDR3 DNA sequence: TGTGCCAGCAGCCTAGGACTAGCGACAAACAATGAGCAGTTCTTC. Its protein is CASSLGLATNNEQFF.

This clonotype occurred many times. The chain joins TRBV4-3 to TRBJ2-7; 8 bases agree with TRBD1. This CDR3 comprises 14 residues. Losses at the gene ends were 3 bases for V and 4 bases for J; bases not matched to a gene: 5. Germline CDR1 reads LGHNA; CDR2 reads YSLEER. The CDR3 DNA sequence: TGCGCCAGCAGCCAGGACGGACAGGGTTACGAGCAGTACTTC. It yields the protein CASSQDGQGYEQYF.

The genes are TRBV6-5 and TRBJ2-7; D is unclear. V lost 5 bases and J lost 2, with 16 bases in between. CDR3 length: 15 residues. Germline lookup yields CDR1 MNHEY and CDR2 SVGAGI. CDR3 coding DNA: TGTGCCAGCAGTCAAAAAGGTAGAATGGCCTACGAGCAGTACTTC. Translating gives CASSQKGRMAYEQYF.

This clonotype was seen only a few times. The chain is built from TRBV5-6 and TRBJ2-6; 7 positions match TRBD1. Germline V gives CDR1 SGHDT, CDR2 YYEEEE. Unmatched junction bases numbered 4, after V lost 4 bases and J lost 0 bases. CDR3 length: 16 amino acids. As DNA, the CDR3 is TGTGCCAGCAGCAAGGACAGGATCTCTGGGGCCAACGTCCTGACTTTC. Its translation: CASSKDRISGANVLTF. The variable domain in full, with the rest retrieved from reference TRBV5-6 and TRBJ2-6, is DAGVTQSPTHLIKTRGQQVTLRCSPKSGHDTVSWYQQALGQGPQFIFQYYEEEERQRGNFPDRFSGHQFPNYSSELNVNALLLGDSALYLCASSKDRISGANVLTFGAGSRLTVL.

In this sample, this clonotype turned up many times. The chain has TRBV20-1 and TRBJ1-2, with TRBD1 matching over 10 bases. V was clipped by 3 bases and J by 8 bases; unmatched bases: 6. CDR1 and CDR2 from the germline V gene are DFQATT and SNEGSKA (reference sequence). The CDR3 length is 13 residues. CDR3 DNA sequence: TGCAGTGCTAGCCCCGGGACAGGGGAGGGCTACACCTTC. This sequence encodes CSASPGTGEGYTF.

The chain is built from TRBV3-1 and TRBJ2-3; D gene unclear. From germline, CDR1 is LGHDT and CDR2 YNNKEL (reference sequence). Trimming removed 2 bases from V and 0 bases from J, with 9 bases in between. The CDR3 loop spans 15 amino acids. CDR3 DNA sequence: TGTGCCAGCAGCCAACAGGACGTCAGCACAGATACGCAGTATTTT. Amino acids: CASSQQDVSTDTQYF.

This clonotype appeared a few times. V usage is TRBV29-1 and J usage is TRBJ1-1, with D unresolved. The V gene lost 7 bases and the J gene lost 2 bases, with 5 bases spanning the gap. This CDR3 contains 10 residues. In germline, CDR1 is SQVTM, CDR2 ANQGSEA. The CDR3 spells CSAGNTEAFF. CDR3 DNA: TGCAGCGCTGGTAACACTGAAGCTTTCTTT.